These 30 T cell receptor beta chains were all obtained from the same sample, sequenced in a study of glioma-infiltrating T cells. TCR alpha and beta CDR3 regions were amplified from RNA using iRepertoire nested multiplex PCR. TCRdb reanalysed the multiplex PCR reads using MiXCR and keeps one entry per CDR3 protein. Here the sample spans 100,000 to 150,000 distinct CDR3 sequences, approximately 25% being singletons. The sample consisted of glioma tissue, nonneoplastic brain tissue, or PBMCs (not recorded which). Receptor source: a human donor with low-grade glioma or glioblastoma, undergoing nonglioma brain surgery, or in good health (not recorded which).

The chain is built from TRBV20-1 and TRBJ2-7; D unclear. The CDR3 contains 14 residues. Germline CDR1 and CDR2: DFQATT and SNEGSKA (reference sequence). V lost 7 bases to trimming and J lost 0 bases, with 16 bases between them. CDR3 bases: TGCAGTGGGGCCGAACGGCGATTCTCCTACGAGCAGTACTTC. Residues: CSGAERRFSYEQYF.

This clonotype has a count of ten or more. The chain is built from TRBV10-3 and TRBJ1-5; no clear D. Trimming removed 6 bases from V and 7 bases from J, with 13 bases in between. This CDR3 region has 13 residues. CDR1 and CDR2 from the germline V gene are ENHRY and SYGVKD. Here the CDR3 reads CAISEGSRQPQHF. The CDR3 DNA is TGTGCCATCAGCGAGGGCAGCAGGCAGCCCCAGCATTTT.

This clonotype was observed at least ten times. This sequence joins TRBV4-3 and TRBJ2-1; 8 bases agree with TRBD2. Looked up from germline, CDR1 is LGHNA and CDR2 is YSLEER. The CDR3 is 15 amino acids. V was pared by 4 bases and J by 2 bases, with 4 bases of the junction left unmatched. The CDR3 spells CASSRSGGPYNEQFF. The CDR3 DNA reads TGCGCCAGCAGCCGGTCGGGGGGGCCCTACAATGAGCAGTTCTTC.

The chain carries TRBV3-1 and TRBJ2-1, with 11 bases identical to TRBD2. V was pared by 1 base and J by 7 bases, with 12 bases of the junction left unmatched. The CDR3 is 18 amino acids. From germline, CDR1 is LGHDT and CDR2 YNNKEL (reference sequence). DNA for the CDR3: TGTGCCAGCAGCCAAGTGCCAACTAGCGGGAGAAGAGCAAATGAGCAGTTCTTC. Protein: CASSQVPTSGRRANEQFF.

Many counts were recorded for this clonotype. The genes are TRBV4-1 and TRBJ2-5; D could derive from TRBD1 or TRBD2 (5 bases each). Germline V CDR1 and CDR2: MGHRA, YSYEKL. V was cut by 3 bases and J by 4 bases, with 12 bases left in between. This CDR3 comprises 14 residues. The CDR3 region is CASSQDTGRETQYF. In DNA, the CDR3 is TGCGCCAGCAGCCAGGACACGGGGCGAGAGACCCAGTACTTC.

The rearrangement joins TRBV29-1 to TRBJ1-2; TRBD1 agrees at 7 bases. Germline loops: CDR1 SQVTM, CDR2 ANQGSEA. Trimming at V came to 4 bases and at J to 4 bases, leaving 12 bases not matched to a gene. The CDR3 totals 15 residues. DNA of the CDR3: TGCAGCGTTGGTGTATTGCAGGGGGGCGGCTATGGCTACACCTTC. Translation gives CSVGVLQGGGYGYTF.

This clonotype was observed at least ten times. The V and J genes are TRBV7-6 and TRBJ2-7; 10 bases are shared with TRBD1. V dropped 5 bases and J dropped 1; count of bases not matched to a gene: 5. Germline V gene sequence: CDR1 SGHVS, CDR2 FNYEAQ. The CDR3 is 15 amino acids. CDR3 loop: CASSPGQGLSYEQYF. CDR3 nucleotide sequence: TGTGCCAGCAGCCCGGGACAGGGGTTATCCTACGAGCAGTACTTC.

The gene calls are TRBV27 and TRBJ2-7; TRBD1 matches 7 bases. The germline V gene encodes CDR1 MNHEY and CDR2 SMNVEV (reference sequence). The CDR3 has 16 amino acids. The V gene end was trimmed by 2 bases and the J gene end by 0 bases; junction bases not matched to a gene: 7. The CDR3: CASSLRGQDLSYEQYF. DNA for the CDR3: TGTGCCAGCAGTTTAAGAGGACAGGACCTCTCCTACGAGCAGTACTTC.

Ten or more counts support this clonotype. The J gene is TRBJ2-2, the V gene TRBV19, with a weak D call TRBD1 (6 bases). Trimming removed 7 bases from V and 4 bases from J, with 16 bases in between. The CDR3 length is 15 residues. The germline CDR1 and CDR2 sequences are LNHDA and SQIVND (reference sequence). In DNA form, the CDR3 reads TGTGCCAGTAAGGGGCAGGGGACCCTCACCGGGGAGCTGTTTTTT. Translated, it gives CASKGQGTLTGELFF.

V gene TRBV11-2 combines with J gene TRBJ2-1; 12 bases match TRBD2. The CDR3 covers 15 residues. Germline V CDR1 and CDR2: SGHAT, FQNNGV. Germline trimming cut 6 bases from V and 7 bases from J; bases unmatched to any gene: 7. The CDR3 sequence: CASSPSGREKNEQFF. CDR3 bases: TGTGCCAGCAGTCCTAGCGGGAGGGAAAAGAATGAGCAGTTCTTC.

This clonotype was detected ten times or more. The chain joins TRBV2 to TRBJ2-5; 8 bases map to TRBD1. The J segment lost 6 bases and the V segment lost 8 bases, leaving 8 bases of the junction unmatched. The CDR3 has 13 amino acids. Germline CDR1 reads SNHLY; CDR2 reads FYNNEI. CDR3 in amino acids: CASLRTGRQTQYF. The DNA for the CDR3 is TGTGCCAGCCTGAGGACAGGGCGCCAGACCCAGTACTTC.

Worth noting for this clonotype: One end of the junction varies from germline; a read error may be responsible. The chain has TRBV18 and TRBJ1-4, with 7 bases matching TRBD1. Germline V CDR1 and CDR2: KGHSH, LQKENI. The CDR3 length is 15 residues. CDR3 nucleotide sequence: TGCGCCAGCTCATCACCGGGACAGCTTAATGAAGAACTGTTTTTT. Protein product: CASSSPGQLNEELFF.

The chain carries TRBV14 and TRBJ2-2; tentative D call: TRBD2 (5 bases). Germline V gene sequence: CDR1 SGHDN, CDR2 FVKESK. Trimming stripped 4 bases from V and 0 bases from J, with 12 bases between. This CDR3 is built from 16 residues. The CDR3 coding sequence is TGTGCCAGCAGCCCGGGGTTCGCAGCGAACACCGGGGAGCTGTTTTTT. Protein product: CASSPGFAANTGELFF.

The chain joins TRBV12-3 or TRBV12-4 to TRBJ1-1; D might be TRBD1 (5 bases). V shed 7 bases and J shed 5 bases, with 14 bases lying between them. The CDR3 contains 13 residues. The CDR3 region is CASNPGGETEAFF. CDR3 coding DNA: TGTGCCAGCAACCCGGGGGGGGAAACTGAAGCTTTCTTT.

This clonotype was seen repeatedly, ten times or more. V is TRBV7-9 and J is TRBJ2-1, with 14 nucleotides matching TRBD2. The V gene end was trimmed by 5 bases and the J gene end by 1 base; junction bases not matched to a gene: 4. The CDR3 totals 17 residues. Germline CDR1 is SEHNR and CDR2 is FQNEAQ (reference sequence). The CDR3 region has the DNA TGTGCCAGCAGCCCAAGACTAGCGGGAGGGTCCTACAATGAGCAGTTCTTC. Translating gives CASSPRLAGGSYNEQFF.

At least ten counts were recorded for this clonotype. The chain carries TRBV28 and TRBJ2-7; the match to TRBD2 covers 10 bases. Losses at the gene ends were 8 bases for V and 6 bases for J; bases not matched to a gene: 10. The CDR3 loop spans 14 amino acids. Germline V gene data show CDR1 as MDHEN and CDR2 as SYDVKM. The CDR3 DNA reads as TGTGCCAGCGTATCTAGCGGGAGTCTTCGCGAGCAGTACTTC. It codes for CASVSSGSLREQYF.

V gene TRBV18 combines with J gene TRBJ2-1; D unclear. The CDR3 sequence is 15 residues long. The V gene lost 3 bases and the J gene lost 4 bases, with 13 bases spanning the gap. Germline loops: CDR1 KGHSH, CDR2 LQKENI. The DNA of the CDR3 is TGTGCCAGCTCACCGAGGACCGACCCGTACAATGAGCAGTTCTTC. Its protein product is CASSPRTDPYNEQFF.

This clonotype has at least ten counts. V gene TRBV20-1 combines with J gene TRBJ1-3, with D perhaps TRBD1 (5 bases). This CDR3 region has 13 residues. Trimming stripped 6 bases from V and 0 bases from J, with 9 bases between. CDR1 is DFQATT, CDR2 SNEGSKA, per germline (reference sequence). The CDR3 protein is CSARTSSGNTIYF. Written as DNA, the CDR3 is TGCAGTGCACGGACAAGCTCTGGAAACACCATATATTTT.

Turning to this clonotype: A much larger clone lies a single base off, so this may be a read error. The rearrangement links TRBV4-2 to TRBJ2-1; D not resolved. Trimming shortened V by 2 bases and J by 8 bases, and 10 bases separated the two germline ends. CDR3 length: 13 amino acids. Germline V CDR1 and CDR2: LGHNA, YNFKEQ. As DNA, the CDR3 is TGTGCCAGCAGCCAATACAGCGCTGATGAGCAGTTCTTC. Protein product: CASSQYSADEQFF.

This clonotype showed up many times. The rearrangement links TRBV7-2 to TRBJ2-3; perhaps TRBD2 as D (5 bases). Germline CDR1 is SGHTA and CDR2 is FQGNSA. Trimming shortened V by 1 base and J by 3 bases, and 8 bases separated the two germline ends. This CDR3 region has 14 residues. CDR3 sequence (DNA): TGTGCCAGCAGCTTAGGGGTAGCGACAGATACGCAGTATTTT. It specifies CASSLGVATDTQYF.

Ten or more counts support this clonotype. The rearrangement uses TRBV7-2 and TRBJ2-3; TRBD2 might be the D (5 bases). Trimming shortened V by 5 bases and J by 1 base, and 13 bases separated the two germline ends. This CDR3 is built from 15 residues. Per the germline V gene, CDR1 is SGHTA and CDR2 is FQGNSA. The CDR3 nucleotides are TGTGCCAGCAGCGTCGGGATGCTCGGCACAGATACGCAGTATTTT. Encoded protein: CASSVGMLGTDTQYF.

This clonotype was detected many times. CDR3 sequence reads: CASSLEDRSYEQYF. The CDR3 coding sequence is TGCGCCAGCAGCTTGGAAGACAGGTCTTACGAGCAGTACTTC. The J gene is TRBJ2-7, the V gene TRBV5-1; TRBD1 might be the D (6 bases). The V end was cut by 0 bases, the J end by 4 bases, with 11 bases between. Germline V gives CDR1 SGHRS, CDR2 YFSETQ. CDR3 length: 14 residues.

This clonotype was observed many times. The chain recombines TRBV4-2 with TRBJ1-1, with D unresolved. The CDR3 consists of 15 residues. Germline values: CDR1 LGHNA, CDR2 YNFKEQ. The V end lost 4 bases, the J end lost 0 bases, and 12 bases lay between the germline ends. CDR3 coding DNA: TGTGCCAGCAGCCCTAATCTGGGGATGAACACTGAAGCTTTCTTT. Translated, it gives CASSPNLGMNTEAFF.

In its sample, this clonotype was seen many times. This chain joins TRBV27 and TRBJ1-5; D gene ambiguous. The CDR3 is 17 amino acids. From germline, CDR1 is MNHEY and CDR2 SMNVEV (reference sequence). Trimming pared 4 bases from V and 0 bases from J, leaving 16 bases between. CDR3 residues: CASSSTTPTYSNQPQHF. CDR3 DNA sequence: TGTGCCAGCAGTTCGACGACCCCTACTTATAGCAATCAGCCCCAGCATTTT.

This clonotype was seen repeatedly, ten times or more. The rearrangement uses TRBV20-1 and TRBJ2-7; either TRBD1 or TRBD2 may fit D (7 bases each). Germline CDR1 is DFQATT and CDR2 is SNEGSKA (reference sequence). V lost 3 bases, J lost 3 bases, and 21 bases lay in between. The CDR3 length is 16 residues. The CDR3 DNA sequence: TGCAGTGCTAGCGGGGCTAGCCAGGGGGAGGGCTACGAGCAGTACTTC. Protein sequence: CSASGASQGEGYEQYF.

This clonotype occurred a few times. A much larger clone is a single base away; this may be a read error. CDR3 amino acids: CTSLITAALNTEAFF. Here the CDR3 DNA reads TGTACCAGCTTAATTACGGCAGCCCTGAACACTGAAGCTTTCTTT. The chain combines TRBV6-1 with TRBJ1-1; no definite D call. The CDR3 is made up of 15 amino acids. CDR1 MNHNS and CDR2 SASEGT come from the germline V gene.

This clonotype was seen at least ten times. CDR3 nucleotide sequence: TGCAGTGCTAGGGCGCAGTTTACCTACGAGCAGTACTTC. This sequence encodes CSARAQFTYEQYF. The chain carries TRBV20-1 and TRBJ2-7; D is unresolved. The V end lost 3 bases, the J end lost 2 bases, and 11 bases lay between the germline ends. This CDR3 region has 13 residues. CDR1 and CDR2 (germline): DFQATT, SNEGSKA (reference sequence).

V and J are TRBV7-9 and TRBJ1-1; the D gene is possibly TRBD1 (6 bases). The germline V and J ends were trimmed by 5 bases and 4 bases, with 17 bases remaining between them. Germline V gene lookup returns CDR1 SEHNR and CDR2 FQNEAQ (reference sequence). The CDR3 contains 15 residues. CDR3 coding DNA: TGTGCCAGCAGCCCGAGGGGGGGCGTAGGCACTGAAGCTTTCTTT. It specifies CASSPRGGVGTEAFF.

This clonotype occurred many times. The CDR3 loop is CASSRGQYTGELFF. CDR3 nucleotide sequence: TGTGCCAGCAGCCGCGGACAGTACACCGGGGAGCTGTTTTTT. The rearrangement joins TRBV7-8 to TRBJ2-2; D is possibly TRBD1 (6 bases). The CDR3 sequence is 14 residues long. Trimming cost V 5 bases and J 3 bases, with 10 bases left between them. Germline V CDR1 and CDR2: SGHVS, FQNEAQ.

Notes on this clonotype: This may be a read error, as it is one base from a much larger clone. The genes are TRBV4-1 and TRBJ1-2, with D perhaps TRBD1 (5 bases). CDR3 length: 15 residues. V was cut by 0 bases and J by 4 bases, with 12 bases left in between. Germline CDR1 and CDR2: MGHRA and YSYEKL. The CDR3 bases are TGCGCCAGCAGCCAAGAATCGGGACGCTCCTATGGCTACACCTTC. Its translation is CASSQESGRSYGYTF.